The TCR beta chain under discussion was sequenced for a study of shared T cell receptors in the human thymus. Some clones are missing from TCRdb's copy, which holds only in-frame ones; the method was immunoSEQ multiplex PCR. Among 700,000 or so clones listed, 80% to 90% were seen once. Germline loops: CDR1 SGHRS, CDR2 YFSETQ. Trimming removed 4 bases from V and 2 bases from J, with 17 bases in between. This CDR3 spans 16 amino acids. The sample also formed part of further work on human thymus T cells. Turning to that study: Serving as donors were healthy Finnish infants, each of whom was having open corrective surgery for congenital heart defects.

The chain joins TRBV5-1 to TRBJ2-3; TRBD2 might be the D (6 bases). Sequences were obtained from thymocytes. This TCR was recovered from a girl under three years old with a congenital heart defect. CDR3 DNA sequence: TGCGCCAGCAGCCCCCCGGGGGTTCCTCACACAGATACGCAGTATTTT. Protein sequence: CASSPPGVPHTDTQYF.